Presented here are 24 T cell receptor beta chains from one specimen sequenced in a study of T-cell memory formation after mild COVID-19. MiXCR, applied by TCRdb to the 5' RACE reads, yields one record per CDR3 protein. The sample records around 400,000 distinct CDR3 sequences, roughly 24% being singletons. The source material was PBMCs or a T cell subset sorted from them (not recorded which). All receptors derive from an adult woman who had mild COVID-19 (a few samples of this study predate the infection). Cell type and time point are not known.

Only a few counts were recorded for this clonotype. The V call is TRBV4-2, the J call TRBJ2-2, with 7 positions matching TRBD1. The trim removed 2 bases at V and 4 bases at J, leaving 7 bases unmatched. This CDR3 has 16 residues. Germline values: CDR1 LGHNA, CDR2 YNFKEQ. The CDR3: CASSQNRGNPTGELFF. Written as DNA, the CDR3 is TGTGCCAGCAGCCAAAACAGGGGAAACCCCACCGGGGAGCTGTTTTTT.

This chain links TRBV29-1 with TRBJ2-1; D perhaps matches TRBD1 (5 bases). The germline gives CDR1 SQVTM, CDR2 ANQGSEA. V was shortened by 7 bases and J by 5 bases, with 12 bases between the two germline ends. The CDR3 totals 12 residues. CDR3 in amino acids: CSAKQDDNEQFF. In DNA form, the CDR3 reads TGCAGCGCCAAACAGGACGACAATGAGCAGTTCTTC.

J is TRBJ1-1 and V is TRBV24-1; 10 bases map to TRBD1. This CDR3 spans 13 amino acids. The germline CDR1 and CDR2 sequences are KGHDR and SFDVKD. The V gene end was trimmed by 9 bases and the J gene end by 5 bases; junction bases not matched to a gene: 5. CDR3 nucleotide sequence: TGTGCCACCGGGGACAGGGGATCGACTGAAGCTTTCTTT. Protein product: CATGDRGSTEAFF.

This clonotype was seen more than once but under ten times. CDR3 in DNA: TGCAGTGCTAGAGATAGGGGAACAGGGGGAAATCAGCCCCAGCATTTT. This codes for CSARDRGTGGNQPQHF. The genes are TRBV20-1 and TRBJ1-5; 8 positions match TRBD1. There are 16 residues in the CDR3. Germline CDR1 is DFQATT and CDR2 is SNEGSKA (reference sequence). V shed 0 bases and J 4 bases; nucleotides not matched to a gene: 8.

DNA for the CDR3: TGTGCCAGCAGTGAGAGGGCGACCAATGAGCAGTTCTTC. Its translation: CASSERATNEQFF. The chain joins TRBV2 to TRBJ2-1; D perhaps matches TRBD2 (5 bases). Per germline, CDR1 SNHLY and CDR2 FYNNEI. The CDR3 extends over 13 amino acids. Trimming pared 3 bases from V and 6 bases from J, leaving 9 bases between.

This clonotype came up a few times. The gene calls are TRBV4-1 and TRBJ2-1, with 14 bases aligning to TRBD2. After removal of 4 bases from V and 0 bases from J, the junction contained 8 bases not matched to a gene. The CDR3 has 19 amino acids. In germline, CDR1 is MGHRA, CDR2 YSYEKL. The CDR3 DNA reads TGCGCCAGCAGCCTATCCGGGACTAGCGGGGGTTACTCCTACAATGAGCAGTTCTTC. Translation gives CASSLSGTSGGYSYNEQFF.

The chain has TRBV15 and TRBJ2-1, with 12 bases lining up with TRBD2. The CDR3 has 15 residues. The junction had 6 bases not matched to a gene; V was cut back by 3 bases and J by 9 bases. Germline lookup yields CDR1 LNHNV and CDR2 YYDKDF (reference sequence). For the CDR3, the DNA is TGTGCCACCAGCAGGCGGACTAGCGGGGACATTGAGCAGTTCTTC. Translation: CATSRRTSGDIEQFF.

The chain carries TRBV7-3 and TRBJ1-1, with D unclear. Germline CDR1 and CDR2: SGHTA and FQGTGA. This CDR3 region has 13 residues. Trimming left V 4 bases short and J 0 bases short, with 6 bases between. The CDR3 region has the DNA TGTGCCAGCAGCTCCGGGGTGAACACTGAAGCTTTCTTT. Translating gives CASSSGVNTEAFF.

V gene TRBV7-9 combines with J gene TRBJ2-1; D gene uncertain. CDR3 length equals 16 residues. Trimming cost V 1 base and J 4 bases, with 14 bases left between them. Germline values: CDR1 SEHNR, CDR2 FQNEAQ (reference sequence). The CDR3 nucleotides read TGTGCCAGCAGCTTAGTCTTGGTCGGGTCGTACAATGAGCAGTTCTTC. Amino acids: CASSLVLVGSYNEQFF.

The chain is built from TRBV2 and TRBJ2-5; 9 bases are shared with TRBD2. Germline V lookup: CDR1 SNHLY, CDR2 FYNNEI. This CDR3 spans 15 amino acids. V shed 8 bases and J 0 bases; nucleotides not matched to a gene: 7. CDR3 in DNA: TGTGCCAGCGGATTAGCGGGAGCGAACCAAGAGACCCAGTACTTC. Protein: CASGLAGANQETQYF. Together with reference TRBV2 and TRBJ2-5, the CDR3 gives the full variable domain: EPEVTQTPSHQVTQMGQEVILRCVPISNHLYFYWYRQILGQKVEFLVSFYNNEISEKSEIFDDQFSVERPDGSNFTLKIRSTKLEDSAMYFCASGLAGANQETQYFGPGTRLLVL.

The chain employs TRBV20-1 and TRBJ1-6, with D unresolved. V was trimmed by 7 bases and J by 3 bases, leaving 19 bases between them. The germline V gene has CDR1 DFQATT and CDR2 SNEGSKA (reference sequence). The length of the CDR3 is 16 residues. This CDR3 is CSVRPLRRHYNSPLHF. Here the CDR3 DNA reads TGCAGTGTTAGGCCCTTAAGACGGCACTATAATTCACCCCTCCACTTT.

This clonotype came up a few times. This chain connects TRBV29-1 to TRBJ2-7; 11 bases align to TRBD1. The CDR3 length is 14 residues. Germline V lookup: CDR1 SQVTM, CDR2 ANQGSEA. Trimming removed 4 bases from V and 3 bases from J; junction bases left unmatched: 5. CDR3 residues: CSVVAGTGGYEQYF. The CDR3 coding sequence is TGCAGCGTTGTAGCCGGGACAGGGGGCTACGAGCAGTACTTC.

The table lists this clonotype with many counts. The rearrangement uses TRBV4-2 and TRBJ2-5; a weak D match, TRBD1 (6 bases). The CDR3 extends over 14 amino acids. V dropped 6 bases and J dropped 7 bases, with 18 bases sitting between them. CDR1 is LGHNA, CDR2 YNFKEQ, per germline. The CDR3 DNA is TGTGCCAGCAGACAGGACAGCTCCTACGGGACCCAGTACTTC. The encoded protein is CASRQDSSYGTQYF.

The CDR3 is CASSLVSGGSRSNQPQHF. The CDR3 nucleotides are TGTGCCAGCAGCTTAGTATCCGGGGGATCGCGTAGCAATCAGCCCCAGCATTTT. The chain carries TRBV7-2 and TRBJ1-5, with D tentatively TRBD1 (5 bases). This CDR3 is 18 amino acids long. CDR1 is SGHTA, CDR2 FQGNSA, per germline. Trimming pared 1 base from V and 0 bases from J, leaving 16 bases between.

Only a few counts were recorded for this clonotype. The rearrangement uses TRBV6-5 and TRBJ1-6; TRBD1 agrees at 12 bases. CDR1 and CDR2 from the germline V gene are MNHEY and SVGAGI. The J segment lost 10 bases and the V segment lost 2 bases, leaving 0 bases of the junction unmatched. The CDR3 is made up of 14 amino acids. In nucleotides, the CDR3 is TGTGCCAGCAGTTACGGGACAGGGGGCTCACCCCTCCACTTT. Translated, it gives CASSYGTGGSPLHF.

Only a few counts were recorded for this clonotype. The chain is built from TRBV11-2 and TRBJ1-1, with 7 bases matching TRBD1. The CDR3 totals 15 residues. Germline V gene lookup returns CDR1 SGHAT and CDR2 FQNNGV. The J segment lost 0 bases and the V segment lost 3 bases, leaving 4 bases of the junction unmatched. The CDR3 sequence is CASSLTGLMNTEAFF. CDR3 nucleotide sequence: TGTGCCAGCAGCTTGACAGGGCTCATGAACACTGAAGCTTTCTTT.

The V gene is TRBV27, the J gene TRBJ1-1; D is unresolved. The CDR3 is 13 amino acids. Trimming took 3 bases from V and 4 from J, leaving 9 bases between them. CDR1 is MNHEY and CDR2 is SMNVEV in the germline V gene (reference sequence). CDR3 residues: CASSFAESTEAFF. The CDR3 nucleotides are TGTGCCAGCAGTTTTGCGGAGTCCACTGAAGCTTTCTTT.

The V gene is TRBV4-1, the J gene TRBJ2-5; 9 bases fit TRBD1. After removal of 0 bases from V and 2 bases from J, the junction contained 4 bases not matched to a gene. From germline, CDR1 is MGHRA and CDR2 YSYEKL. This CDR3 contains 16 residues. The CDR3, as DNA: TGCGCCAGCAGCCAAGATTTGGGACAGGGACAAGAGACCCAGTACTTC. Protein: CASSQDLGQGQETQYF.

The chain recombines TRBV2 with TRBJ2-3, with TRBD2 matching 9 bases. The V gene end was trimmed by 10 bases and the J gene end by 5 bases; junction bases not matched to a gene: 13. The CDR3 extends over 15 amino acids. Germline-derived CDR1 and CDR2 are SNHLY and FYNNEI. The chain's CDR3 is CATQRERGAGDTQYF. CDR3 DNA sequence: TGTGCCACCCAAAGAGAGCGGGGGGCCGGAGATACGCAGTATTTT.

The chain recombines TRBV4-1 with TRBJ2-4; TRBD2 might be the D (5 bases). Trimming shortened V by 1 base and J by 8 bases, and 9 bases separated the two germline ends. Germline-derived CDR1 and CDR2 are MGHRA and YSYEKL. This CDR3 comprises 13 residues. The CDR3 loop is CASSQVYGDIQYF. The CDR3 DNA is TGCGCCAGCAGCCAAGTGTACGGGGACATTCAGTACTTC.

V is TRBV20-1 and J is TRBJ2-2, with 11 bases fitting TRBD2. The germline V gene has CDR1 DFQATT and CDR2 SNEGSKA (reference sequence). The junction had 3 bases not matched to a gene; V was cut back by 1 base and J by 8 bases. This CDR3 comprises 14 residues. In DNA form, the CDR3 reads TGCAGTGCTAGAGTAGCGGGAGGGCCGGGGGAGCTGTTTTTT. It is translated as CSARVAGGPGELFF.

The chain has TRBV20-1 and TRBJ2-7; 8 bases align to TRBD1. Losses at the gene ends were 5 bases for V and 5 bases for J; bases not matched to a gene: 5. Germline V gives CDR1 DFQATT, CDR2 SNEGSKA (reference sequence). The CDR3 has 12 amino acids. CDR3 in amino acids: CSAPSQGDEQYF. The CDR3 DNA reads TGCAGTGCTCCTTCACAGGGGGACGAGCAGTACTTC.

V and J are TRBV4-2 and TRBJ2-1; D is undetermined. Germline loops: CDR1 LGHNA, CDR2 YNFKEQ. V gave up 2 bases and J gave up 5 bases, with 19 bases separating them. The CDR3 length is 17 residues. For the CDR3, the DNA is TGTGCCAGCAGCCAACTGGCCCCCGGATTGGGGAACAATGAGCAGTTCTTC. Its translation: CASSQLAPGLGNNEQFF.

The rearrangement joins TRBV12-3 or TRBV12-4 to TRBJ1-2; 7 bases agree with TRBD1. V lost 1 base, J lost 3 bases, and 2 bases stayed unmatched. The CDR3 loop spans 14 amino acids. CDR3 coding DNA: TGTGCCAGCAGTTTAGGGGGACAGCACTATGGCTACACCTTC. As protein: CASSLGGQHYGYTF.